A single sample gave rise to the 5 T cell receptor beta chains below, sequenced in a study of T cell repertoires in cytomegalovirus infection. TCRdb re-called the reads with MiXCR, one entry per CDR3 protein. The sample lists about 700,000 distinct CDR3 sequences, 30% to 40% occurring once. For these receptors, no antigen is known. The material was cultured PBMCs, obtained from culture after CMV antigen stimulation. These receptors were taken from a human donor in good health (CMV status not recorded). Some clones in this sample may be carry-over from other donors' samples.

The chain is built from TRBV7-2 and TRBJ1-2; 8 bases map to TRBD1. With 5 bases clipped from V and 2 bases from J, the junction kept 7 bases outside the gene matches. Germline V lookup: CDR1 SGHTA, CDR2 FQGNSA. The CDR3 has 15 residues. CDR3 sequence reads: CASSTPGQGNYGYTF. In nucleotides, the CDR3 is TGTGCCAGCAGCACCCCCGGACAGGGAAACTATGGCTACACCTTC.

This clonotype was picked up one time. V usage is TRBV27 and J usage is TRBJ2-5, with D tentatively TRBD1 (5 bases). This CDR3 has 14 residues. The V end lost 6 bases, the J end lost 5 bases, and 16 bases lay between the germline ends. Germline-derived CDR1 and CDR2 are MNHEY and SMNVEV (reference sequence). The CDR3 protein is CASSPSARDETQYF. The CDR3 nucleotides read TGTGCCAGCAGCCCCTCCGCCAGGGATGAGACCCAGTACTTC.

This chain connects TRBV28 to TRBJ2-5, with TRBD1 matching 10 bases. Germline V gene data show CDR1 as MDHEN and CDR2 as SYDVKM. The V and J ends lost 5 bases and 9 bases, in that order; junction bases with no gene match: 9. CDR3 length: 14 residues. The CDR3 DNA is TGTGCCAGCAGTCTGGGACAGGGGCTTGCGTCCCAGTACTTC. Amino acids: CASSLGQGLASQYF.

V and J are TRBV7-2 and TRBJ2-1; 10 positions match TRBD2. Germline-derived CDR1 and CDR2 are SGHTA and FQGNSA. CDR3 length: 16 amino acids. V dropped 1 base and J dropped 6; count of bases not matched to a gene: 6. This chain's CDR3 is CASSLVPSGSFNEQFF. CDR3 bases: TGTGCCAGCAGCTTAGTCCCTAGCGGGAGTTTCAATGAGCAGTTCTTC.

CDR3 amino acids: CASSLAGTGLFYGEQYF. DNA for the CDR3: TGTGCCAGCAGTTTGGCCGGGACAGGGTTATTTTATGGCGAGCAGTACTTC. The chain combines TRBV28 with TRBJ2-7, with 9 bases identical to TRBD1. The germline V gene has CDR1 MDHEN and CDR2 SYDVKM. The trim removed 3 bases at V and 6 bases at J, leaving 15 bases unmatched. The CDR3 is made up of 17 amino acids.